The sequence of this T cell receptor (beta chain) was determined in a study of blood T cell repertoires in COVID-19. Looking at the study overall: Some COVID-19 samples were acute and others convalescent; all came from the United States, Italy and Spain. T cells, B-cell-depleted T cells, or PBMCs provided the cDNA or gDNA that served as material.

Germline CDR1 and CDR2: KGHSH and LQKENI. The CDR3 length is 14 residues. The V end was cut by 2 bases, the J end by 1 base, with 8 bases between. Method: immunoSEQ multiplex PCR; TCRdb's copy keeps in-frame clones and lacks some. The data contain some 110,000 clones, roughly 81% of them singletons. This TCR derives from a man aged 35 to 55 with acute or convalescent COVID-19. This rearrangement joins TRBV18 to TRBJ2-5; maybe TRBD2 (5 bases). Sequenced sample: peripheral blood. The CDR3 loop reads CASSPKRAQETQYF. CDR3 bases: TGTGCCAGCTCACCAAAGAGGGCCCAAGAGACCCAGTACTTC.